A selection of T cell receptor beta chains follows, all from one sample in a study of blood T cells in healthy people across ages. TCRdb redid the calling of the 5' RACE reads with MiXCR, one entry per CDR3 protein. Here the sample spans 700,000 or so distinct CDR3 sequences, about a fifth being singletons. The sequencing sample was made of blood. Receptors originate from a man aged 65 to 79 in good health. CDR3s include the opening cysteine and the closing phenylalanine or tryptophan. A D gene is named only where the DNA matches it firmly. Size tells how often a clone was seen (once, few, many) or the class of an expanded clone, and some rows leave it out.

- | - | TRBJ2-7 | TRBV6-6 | TGTGCCAGCAGTCGAGACGGAGGTACCTACGAGCAGTACTTC | CASSRDGGTYEQYF
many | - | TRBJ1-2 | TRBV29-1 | TGCAGCGTTGGTTGGACTAACTATGGCTACACCTTC | CSVGWTNYGYTF
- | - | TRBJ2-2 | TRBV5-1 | TGCGCCAGCAGCTTGTTAAGGGCTCCGAACACCGGGGAGCTGTTTTTT | CASSLLRAPNTGELFF
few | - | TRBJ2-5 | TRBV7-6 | TGTGCCAGCAGCTTAGCCGTAAAGACCCAGTACTTC | CASSLAVKTQYF
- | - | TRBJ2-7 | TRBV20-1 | TGCAGTGCTAGCAACGGGCCGGCCTACGAGCAGTACTTC | CSASNGPAYEQYF
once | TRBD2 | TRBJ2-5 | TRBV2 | TGTGCCAGCAGGGAGGAGCGGGGGATAGAGACCCAGTACTTC | CASREERGIETQYF
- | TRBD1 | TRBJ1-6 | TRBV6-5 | TGTGCCAGCAGCGCGACCGGGACAGGCCTTTCACCCCTCCACTTT | CASSATGTGLSPLHF
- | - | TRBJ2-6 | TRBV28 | TGTGCCAGCAATCCGGCTGGCCTAAACTCTGGGGCCAACGTCCTGACTTTC | CASNPAGLNSGANVLTF
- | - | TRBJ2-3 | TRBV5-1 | TGCGCCAGCAGCTTCTTCGGGGGGCGGGAAGATACGCAGTATTTT | CASSFFGGREDTQYF
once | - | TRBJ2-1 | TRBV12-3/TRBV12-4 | TGTGCCAGCAGTTTAGTCCGGGCTATCAACAATGAGCAGTTCTTC | CASSLVRAINNEQFF
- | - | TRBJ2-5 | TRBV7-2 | TGTGCCAGCAGACAAGGGTTTGGAGAGACCCAGTACTTC | CASRQGFGETQYF
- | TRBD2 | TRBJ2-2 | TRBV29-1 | TGCAGCGTTGAACTCAGCGGGAGGGCCGGGCCCGGGGAGCTGTTTTTT | CSVELSGRAGPGELFF
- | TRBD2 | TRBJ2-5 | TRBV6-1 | TGTGCCAGCAGTAGGATACTAGCGGGAGAGGATGAGACCCAGTACTTC | CASSRILAGEDETQYF
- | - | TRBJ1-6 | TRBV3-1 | TGTGCCAGCAGCCCCACCACCGGCGGCAATTCACCCCTCCACTTT | CASSPTTGGNSPLHF
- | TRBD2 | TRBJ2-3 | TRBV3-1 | TGTGCCAGCAGCCAAGCTAGCGGGAGAGAAACAGATACGCAGTATTTT | CASSQASGRETDTQYF
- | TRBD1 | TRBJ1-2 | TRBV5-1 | TGCGCCAGCAGCCCGGGGACAGGGGGCAATGGCTACACCTTC | CASSPGTGGNGYTF
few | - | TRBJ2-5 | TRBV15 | TGTGCCACCAGCAAAGGGAAGGGAGAAGAGACCCAGTACTTC | CATSKGKGEETQYF
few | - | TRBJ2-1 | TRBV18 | TGTGCCAGCTCCCGATCGGCAGGGGCAGGCAATGAGCAGTTCTTC | CASSRSAGAGNEQFF
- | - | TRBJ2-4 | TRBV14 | TGTGCCAGCAGCCCCCGGGACCCCTTTGGACCCAAAAACATTCAGTACTTC | CASSPRDPFGPKNIQYF
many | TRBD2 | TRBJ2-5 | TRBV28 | TGTGCCAGCAGGGGGGGGGACCAGATAGTAGAGACCCAGTACTTC | CASRGGDQIVETQYF
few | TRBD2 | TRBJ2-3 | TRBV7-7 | TGTGCCAGCAGCCTAAGCGGGAGGGCCTTGGATACGCAGTATTTT | CASSLSGRALDTQYF
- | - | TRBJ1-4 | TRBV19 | TGTGCCAGTAGTCCCCGACAGCGTGAAAAACTGTTTTTT | CASSPRQREKLFF
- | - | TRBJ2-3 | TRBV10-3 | TGTGCCATCAGTAGGGAAGATACGCAGTATTTT | CAISREDTQYF
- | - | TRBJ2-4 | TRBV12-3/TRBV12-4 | TGTGCCAGCAGACAACAGGGTTCCAAAAACATTCAGTACTTC | CASRQQGSKNIQYF
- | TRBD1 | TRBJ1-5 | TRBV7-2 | TGTGCCAGCAGCTTAGGACAAGGGGGCAATCAGCCCCTGCATTTT | CASSLGQGGNQPLHF
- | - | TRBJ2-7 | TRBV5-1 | TGCGCCAGCAGCTTGGACGGGGTGAGGGAGCAGTACTTC | CASSLDGVREQYF
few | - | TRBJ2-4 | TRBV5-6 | TGTGCCAGCAGCCAAACAGGGTATCAGAACATTCAGTACTTC | CASSQTGYQNIQYF
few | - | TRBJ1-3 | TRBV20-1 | TGCAGTGCTAGACAAGGTCAAGTATCTGGAAACACCATATATTTT | CSARQGQVSGNTIYF
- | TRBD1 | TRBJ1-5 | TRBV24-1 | TGTGCCACCAGTGATGGACAGGGGGTTTTCCAGCCCCAGCATTTT | CATSDGQGVFQPQHF
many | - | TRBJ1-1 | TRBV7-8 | TGTGCCAGCAGCCCTCCATCCAGGGGAGGGTCTGAAGCTTTCTTT | CASSPPSRGGSEAFF
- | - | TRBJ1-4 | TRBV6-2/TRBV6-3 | TGTGCCGGCAGTTACGGAGGGGTCTTTCGTGAAAAACTGTTTTTT | CAGSYGGVFREKLFF
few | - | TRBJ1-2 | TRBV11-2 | TGTGCCAACAGCCCCGATAGGGGGGGGCATAACTATGGCTACACCTTC | CANSPDRGGHNYGYTF
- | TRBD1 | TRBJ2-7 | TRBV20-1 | TGCAGTGCTAGAGATTTGTACAGGGGGGCCTACGAGCAGTACTTC | CSARDLYRGAYEQYF
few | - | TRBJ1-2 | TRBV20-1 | TGCAGTGCTAGAGATGTCGGCTACACCTTC | CSARDVGYTF
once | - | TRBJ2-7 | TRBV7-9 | TGTGCCAGCAGCTTAGTATGGGGATCCGAGCAGTACTTC | CASSLVWGSEQYF
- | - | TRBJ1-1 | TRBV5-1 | TGCGCCAGCAGCTTGGTGGAGGGGGGTGAAGCTTTCTTT | CASSLVEGGEAFF
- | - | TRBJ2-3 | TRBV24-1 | TGTGCCACCAATAGTCTATTCGCAGATACGCAGTATTTT | CATNSLFADTQYF
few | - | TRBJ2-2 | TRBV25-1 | TGTGCCAGCACCTCTGGACCCGGGGAGCTGTTTTTT | CASTSGPGELFF
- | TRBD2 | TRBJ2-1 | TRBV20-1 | TGCAGTGCTAGACCAACAATAACTAGCGGGGGGGCTCGTGAGCAGTTCTTC | CSARPTITSGGAREQFF
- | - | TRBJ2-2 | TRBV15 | TGTGCCACCAGCAGAGGTTGGGCAGACAACACCGGGGAGCTGTTTTTT | CATSRGWADNTGELFF
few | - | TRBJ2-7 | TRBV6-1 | TGTGCCAGCAGGACGCTGGGCCTCTCCTACGAGCAGTACTTC | CASRTLGLSYEQYF
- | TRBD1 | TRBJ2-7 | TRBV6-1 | TGTGCCAGCAGTGAAGGGGGGACAGGGAGCTACGAGCAGTACTTC | CASSEGGTGSYEQYF
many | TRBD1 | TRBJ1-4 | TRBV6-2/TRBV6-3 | TGTGCCAGCAGCTCTCGCACAGGGGGCGGAGGTGAAAAACTGTTTTTT | CASSSRTGGGGEKLFF
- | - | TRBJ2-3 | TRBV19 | TGTGCCAGTAGCAATTTGGAATTGGCGCAGTATTTT | CASSNLELAQYF
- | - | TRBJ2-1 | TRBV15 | TGTGCCACCCGTACTAGTTCCCCCTACAATGAGCAGTTCTTC | CATRTSSPYNEQFF
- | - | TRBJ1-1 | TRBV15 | TGTGCCACCCAGATGAACACTGAAGCTTTCTTT | CATQMNTEAFF
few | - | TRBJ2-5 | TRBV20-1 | TGCAGTGCTAGAGACCGACTAGTGGGAGAGACCCAGTACTTC | CSARDRLVGETQYF
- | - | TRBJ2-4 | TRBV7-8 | TGTGCCAGCAGCTTTTACAGGAAAAACATTCAGTACTTC | CASSFYRKNIQYF
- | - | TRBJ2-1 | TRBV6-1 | TGTGCCAGCAGTGAAAGGGAGCGGGCGAGCTCCTACAATGAGCAGTTCTTC | CASSERERASSYNEQFF
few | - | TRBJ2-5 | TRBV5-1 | TGCGCCAGCAGCTTAACAGACCAAGAGACCCAGTACTTC | CASSLTDQETQYF
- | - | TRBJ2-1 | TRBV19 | TGTGCCAGTAGTGAACGGGGTTCCTACAATGAGCAGTTCTTC | CASSERGSYNEQFF
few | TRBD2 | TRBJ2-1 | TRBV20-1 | TGCAGTGCCACTGGACTAGCGGGTTACTACAATGAGCAGTTCTTC | CSATGLAGYYNEQFF